The present T cell receptor beta chain was sequenced within a study of persistence of HIV-infected CD4 T cells. Study-wide results and limits: Degenerate expanded CDR3beta sequences were enriched among CMV- and Gag-responding cells.

Nonspecific anti-CD3/anti-CD28 bead stimulation represents the broad CD4+ T cell repertoire. Sorting selected CD4+ T cells upregulating both CD40 ligand and CD69. A note on this clone: Antigen: not known.

Sequencing used immunoSEQ version 4 in survey mode. The assay was immunoSEQ multiplex PCR, and TCRdb's table has in-frame clones only and misses some. The table has approximately 44,000 clones, roughly 90% seen once. Germline-derived CDR1 and CDR2 are SGHKS and YYEKEE (reference sequence). This CDR3 contains 15 residues. Trimming pared 6 bases from V and 0 bases from J, leaving 13 bases between. The sample was CD4+ T cells sorted from PBMCs after approximately 19-hour stimulation, taken from a patient who received antiretroviral therapy. The source of this sequence is an adult man with HIV who was CMV-seropositive. This chain links TRBV5-5 with TRBJ1-3, with D tentatively TRBD1 (6 bases). The CDR3 protein is CASTSRGGSGNTIYF. The CDR3 DNA reads as TGTGCCAGCACGTCTAGGGGGGGCTCTGGAAACACCATATATTTT.